This TCR beta chain came from a study of cytomegalovirus exposure and HLA in healthy donors. Turning to this clone: Its cognate antigen is unknown.

Broader study findings: In a later analysis, several top co-occurrence clusters appeared linked to parvovirus B19, influenza, CMV and Epstein-Barr virus.

Vbeta (60) and Jbeta (13) primers were used in the PCR. Data came from immunoSEQ multiplex PCR; TCRdb stores just in-frame clones and leaves some out. The data contain around 130,000 clones, roughly 70% of them seen just once; the ten biggest clones take up approximately 7%. CDR3 length: 14 amino acids. V was pared by 8 bases and J by 4 bases, with 10 bases of the junction left unmatched. Germline V gene data show CDR1 as MNHNS and CDR2 as SASEGT. The sequenced sample consisted of PBMCs. This rearrangement joins TRBV6-1 to TRBJ1-2; 7 bases are shared with TRBD1. This TCR was sampled from a man in his forties in good health and CMV-seropositive. The CDR3 sequence: CASLAGQVSYGYTF. DNA of the CDR3: TGTGCCAGCCTGGCCGGACAGGTGAGCTATGGCTACACCTTC.